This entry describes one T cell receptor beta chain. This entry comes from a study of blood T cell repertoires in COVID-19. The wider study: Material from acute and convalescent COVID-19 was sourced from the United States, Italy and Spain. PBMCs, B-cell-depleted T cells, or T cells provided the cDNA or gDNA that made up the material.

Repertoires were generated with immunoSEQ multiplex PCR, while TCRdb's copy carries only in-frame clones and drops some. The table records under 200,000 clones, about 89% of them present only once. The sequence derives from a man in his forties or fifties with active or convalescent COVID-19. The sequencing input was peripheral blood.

In DNA form, the CDR3 reads TGTGCCAGCAGTCGAACAGGCTTAGAAGCTTTCTTT. Protein: CASSRTGLEAFF. This chain uses TRBV28 with TRBJ1-1; D possibly corresponds to TRBD1 (5 bases). CDR1 is MDHEN, CDR2 SYDVKM, per germline. This CDR3 spans 12 amino acids. Trimming took off 5 bases at V and 8 bases at J, with 12 bases between the two ends.